This T cell receptor (beta chain) came from a study of spatial heterogeneity in lung cancer. Time point meaning: sample taken at primary tumor resection. There are many counts of this clonotype. Its antigen is not known. This beta chain came through as a stray read in a library set up for alpha chains, and its size says little. Study-wide results and caveats: Tracking of tumor mutation counts was seen in expanded intratumoral alpha and beta TCR counts.

TCRdb reprocessed the 5' RACE reads with MiXCR, giving one entry per CDR3 protein. Of under 13,000 distinct CDR3 sequences listed, more than 7% are singletons. This CDR3 region has 11 residues. The V and J ends lost 5 bases and 5 bases respectively, with 7 bases between them. From germline, CDR1 is LGHDT and CDR2 YNNKEL (reference sequence). V is TRBV3-1 and J is TRBJ2-7; the D is unclear. The clonotype comes from a female donor with early-stage non-small cell lung cancer. The material sequenced was lung tumor tissue, taken at surgery. Here the CDR3 reads CASSDRNEQYF. The CDR3 DNA sequence: TGTGCCAGCAGCGATAGAAACGAGCAGTACTTC.